The clone carrying this T cell receptor (beta chain) has more than one count but fewer than ten. Germline V lookup: CDR1 DFQATT, CDR2 SNEGSKA (reference sequence). This CDR3 has 12 amino acids. Trimming at V came to 8 bases and at J to 3 bases, leaving 4 bases not matched to a gene. This sample is drawn from a study of response to subunit inactivated influenza vaccine. TCRdb reprocessed the RT-PCR reads with MiXCR, giving one entry per CDR3 protein. The sample contains 500,000 to 550,000 distinct CDR3 sequences, around 7.9% of which appear only once. The gene calls are TRBV20-1 and TRBJ1-5, with 7 positions matching TRBD1. This material consisted of PBMCs from blood, taken about 23 months after vaccination. This receptor was identified in a man aged 45 to 70 who received an inactivated influenza vaccine. CDR3 loop: CSSGGFNQPQHF. CDR3 coding DNA: TGCAGTTCAGGGGGGTTCAATCAGCCCCAGCATTTT.